This T cell receptor beta chain was profiled in a study of cytomegalovirus exposure and HLA in healthy donors (dated by TCRdb to the late 2010s). Regarding the study in general: An earlier analysis of approximately 640 of the donors reported 250 to 300 Gb of sequence data and roughly 100 million unique TCR beta sequences from 150 million to 200 million T cells. Approximately 310 gigabases of sequencing data and around 85 million unique TCR sequences made up an early release that covered approximately 650 HLA-typed donors. Of the 398 genotyped donors, approximately 83% fell in the genetic ancestry cluster associated with self-reported Caucasian donors. The study aimed to test whether signatures of past pathogen exposure could be identified by cataloging public T cell receptors. The T cell repertoires of 670 or so subjects were profiled by immunosequencing and related to cytomegalovirus serostatus. In addition to the first cohort of 666 subjects, a separate validation cohort of 100 to 150 different subjects was used. To predict cytomegalovirus infection status, the study combined high-throughput TCR immunosequencing, statistical association of individual TCRs with disease status, and machine learning. In a later analysis, previously published TCR beta repertoires from more than 500 donors were re-analyzed and high-resolution HLA genotyping was added so that TCR occurrence patterns could be studied. Rather than using new phenotypic data, the later analysis identified candidate immune exposures from TCR beta sequences and from how often those sequences occurred across donors. An earlier analysis of 587 of the donors applied high-throughput TCR beta sequencing to assess whether each TCR beta V gene segment acted as functional or pseudogenic. Donor age, sex, ethnicity and CMV serostatus were compiled alongside the repertoire data. A later genetic analysis used genome-wide SNP genotypes for about 65% of the 666 donors, treating that subset as a discovery cohort. All discovery cohort repertoires had been generated using a single sequencing platform. HLA typing covered class I and class II loci at four-digit resolution. Typing coverage varied by locus: 629-630 donors for A, B, C, DRB1 and DQB1; 522 for DQA1; around 610 for DPA1; 450 to 480 for DPB1. Because of strong linkage in the cohort, roughly 5 DR-DQ haplotypes were treated as single units for association and clustering. On average, roughly 250,000 unique TCR beta nucleotide sequences were sequenced per donor among more than 350 genotyped donors of the cohort, with approximately 18% of those sequences being non-productive.

The cohort was made up of approximately 670 healthy bone marrow donors. At the time of sampling, every cohort member was nominally healthy, though immune exposures that went unrecorded were likely present. The donor was CMV seropositive and was included in the group of 290 or so seropositive cohort members. Every donor gave a peripheral blood sample, and the peripheral blood mononuclear cells from that sample were used for TCR beta sequencing. Genomic DNA extraction from the blood cell samples was performed with the Qiagen DNeasy Blood Extraction Kit. The library was made by the immunoSEQ multiplex PCR assay. For the multiplex PCR, a mixture combining 60 forward primers for TCR Vbeta segments and 13 reverse primers for TCR Jbeta segments was used. The CDR3 region of rearranged TCR beta genes was amplified from genomic DNA by a multiplex PCR assay. The amplified TCR beta libraries were sequenced on the Illumina HiSeq System as 87-base-pair reads. In the paper's pipeline: In a later analysis, approximately 74 million unique TCR beta chains were counted across the 666 repertoires, and around 10 million of these chains were shared by at least two donors. To remove PCR and sequencing errors, raw reads were error-corrected and collapsed into unique sequences using a nearest-neighbor algorithm that merged closely related sequences. Alignment of CDR3 sequences to IMGT reference sequences was used to assign V, D and J gene segments. For a sequence to be retained, a match of at least six nucleotides was required to both a V gene segment and a J gene segment. A rearrangement counted as productive if the CDR3 had no stop codons and remained in frame with V and J, and every other rearrangement counted as non-productive. CDR3 was defined by IMGT convention, running from the second conserved V-encoded cysteine to the conserved J-encoded phenylalanine. The earlier analysis of 587 of the donors excluded sequences that lacked an unambiguous match to a single V gene segment. In an earlier analysis of several hundred of the donors, V segments were called functional above 56.7% productive rearrangements and were called segregating when the between-donor standard deviation exceeded 5%. A statistical classification framework was developed to diagnose cytomegalovirus status using the catalog of TCR beta chain sequences. V and J gene assignment, in a later analysis, came from comparing TCR nucleotide sequences with IMGT/GENE-DB human TR gene sequences. A later analysis assigned CDR3 sequences and most-parsimonious VDJ recombination scenarios with the TCRdist pipeline. In a later analysis, each TCR beta chain was defined by its CDR3 amino acid sequence together with its V-gene family, and reads lacking a unique V-gene family were excluded. A later analysis removed 600 or so highly shared, low-generation-probability nucleotide sequences to deal with suspected cross-contamination and a sequencing artifact. A later analysis calculated a clonal expansion index for each public chain from normalized within-repertoire ranks of inferred template counts. In a later analysis, generation probabilities were computed with a VDJ recombination model fitted to out-of-frame rearrangements, and the resulting probabilities were checked against IGoR. Hypergeometric tests were used in a later analysis to score TCR-TCR, TCR-HLA and TCR-CMV co-occurrence, with a repertoire-size bias correction applied to the TCR pairs. To estimate false discovery rates, a later analysis permuted the HLA or CMV assignments 20 times. A later analysis grouped co-occurring TCRs with DBSCAN, adding TCRdist sequence similarity when clustering within HLA-allele-positive subsets. Co-occurrence clustering excluded repertoires with fewer than 30,000 or more than 120,000 public chains, plus five with anomalous nucleotide sharing. The table comes from immuneACCESS by way of TCRdb, which keeps in-frame sequences with V and J called. Part of the clones is missing from these tables; in studies checked, under half for an unresolved V gene and the rest for unknown reasons. V and J calls and clone size are given by that table; D and trimming were obtained from the DNA. This sample comprises more than 95,000 clones, less than 85% of them detected only once. The biggest ten clones account for 15% to 20% of the sample.

General study outcomes and caveats: A few of the identified cytomegalovirus-associated TCR beta chains were confirmed in vitro to be specific for cytomegalovirus antigens. Specific HLA alleles were associated with 18,000 or so TCR beta sequences at a false discovery rate of 0.05 in a later analysis. Compared with the roughly 700-donor mean, donors in an Asian-associated ancestry cluster had fewer N-insertions in productive TCRs, according to a later genetic analysis. This cohort had only TCR beta chains sequenced, and the lack of alpha or paired-chain data limited which features could be detected. A further reported finding was that TCR beta sequences accurately predicted the HLA-A and HLA-B alleles for most subjects in the first cohort. Across donors, most TCR sequences were observed very rarely, whereas some public TCRs were present in many individuals. The authors suggested that the approach could potentially be generalized to other disease states and immunological phenotypes. Linkage disequilibrium might explain the correlated functional status among segregating V segments, but an unknown experimental factor could not be ruled out. Sequencing depth was assumed to be roughly uniform across donors in the presence/absence analyses, though that assumption may not hold. Cytomegalovirus status was reported to be diagnosed by the classifier with high specificity and sensitivity in both the original and validation cohorts. Compared with equally common non-associated chains, HLA-associated TCR beta chains in a later analysis were more clonally expanded and had lower generation probabilities. According to a later analysis, parvovirus B19, influenza, CMV and Epstein-Barr virus appeared linked to several top co-occurrence clusters. Immune exposure information for the cohort was limited to CMV serostatus. Because counts were too low, seventeen rarely observed V segments, including chromosome 9 orphons, were excluded from the earlier analysis of 500 to 700 of the donors. In a later analysis, the rate of TCR association differed among HLA loci, with DRB1 alleles having the most associated TCRs and HLA-C alleles having the fewest. An association between a missense DCLRE1C variant and V-gene and J-gene trimming of TCR beta chains was found in a later genetic analysis and replicated in an independent cohort. When HLA alleles, especially DR and DQ, strongly co-occurred, TCR associations were difficult to assign to individual alleles. Because HLA typing was unavailable for some donors at each locus, only the typed subset was used in association tests. In an earlier analysis of over 550 of the donors, most TCR beta V segments were observed in productive rearrangements about 90% or about 30% of the time, broadly matching IMGT annotations. The sequencing pipeline was judged likely to have produced a cluster of highly shared sequence variants as a technical artifact. A later analysis found that most CMV-associated TCR beta chains appeared HLA-restricted, with HLA associations seemingly driven largely by CMV exposure. Some IMGT-functional V segments, including TRBV6-2 and TRBV6-3, could not be distinguished by the 87-base-pair reads and were therefore excluded. In the study, 150 to 200 TCR beta chains were listed as associated with cytomegalovirus.

CDR1 and CDR2, looked up from the germline V gene, are SGHRS and YFSETQ. Trimming removed 4 bases from V and 8 bases from J, leaving 21 bases between the germline ends. The CDR3 holds 15 amino acids from the cysteine to the phenylalanine. Just CDR3 DNA is preserved here, 45 bases in frame from base 1. Concerning this clone itself: No cognate antigen has been identified for it. One base away there is no much larger clone; base qualities are not given.

The V and J segments used are TRBV5-1 and TRBJ1-2; the D segment could be TRBD1, given 6 matching bases. The sequencing sample was made of PBMCs. The TCR comes from a man aged 50-59 years in good health and CMV-seropositive. The CDR3 reads CASSLQEVGAGGYTF. The sequence in DNA is TGCGCCAGCAGCCTACAGGAGGTGGGGGCAGGGGGCTACACCTTC. Reference TRBV5-1 and TRBJ1-2 proteins supply the regions before and after the CDR3; the full variable domain is: KAGVTQTPRYLIKTRGQQVTLSCSPISGHRSVSWYQQTPGQGLQFLFEYFSETQRNKGNFPGRFSGRQFSNSRSEMNVSTLELGDSALYLCASSLQEVGAGGYTFGSGTRLTVV.